These 11 T cell receptor beta chains came from one sample sequenced in a study of cytomegalovirus exposure and HLA in healthy donors. 60 Vbeta and 13 Jbeta primers were used in PCR. Libraries were prepared by immunoSEQ multiplex PCR; TCRdb keeps only in-frame clonotypes and omits some of them. Among 120,000 or so clones listed, 55% to 75% were seen once. Sequencing was done on a sample of PBMCs. The origin of the receptors is a woman in her thirties or forties in good health and CMV-seropositive.

The rearrangement links TRBV7-2 to TRBJ2-5, with D maybe TRBD2 (5 bases). Germline V gives CDR1 SGHTA, CDR2 FQGNSA. This CDR3 region has 14 residues. With 3 bases removed from V and 2 bases from J, the gap between germline ends came to 10 bases. As DNA, the CDR3 is TGTGCCAGCAGCTTTCGGCGGGTACAAGAGACCCAGTACTTC. Translated: CASSFRRVQETQYF.

This clone was seen a single time. The chain joins TRBV7-2 to TRBJ1-2; D uncertain. Trimming left V 1 base short and J 1 base short, with 7 bases between. CDR3 length: 14 residues. Germline V CDR1 and CDR2: SGHTA, FQGNSA. CDR3 sequence: CASSLEAFNYGYTF. The DNA for the CDR3 is TGTGCCAGCAGCTTAGAAGCGTTTAACTATGGCTACACCTTC.

The rearrangement joins TRBV5-1 to TRBJ1-6; 7 positions agree with TRBD1. The CDR3 length is 14 residues. V trimming: 5 bases; J trimming: 5 bases; junction bases outside the gene matches: 4. Germline V lookup: CDR1 SGHRS, CDR2 YFSETQ. The DNA of the CDR3 is TGCGCCAGCAGAACAGGGGACGATAATTCACCCCTCCACTTT. Amino acid sequence: CASRTGDDNSPLHF.

The chain links TRBV4-1 to TRBJ1-1; D ambiguous. V was cut by 4 bases and J by 7 bases, with 16 bases left in between. Germline V gene lookup returns CDR1 MGHRA and CDR2 YSYEKL. The CDR3 covers 14 residues. CDR3 sequence (DNA): TGCGCCAGCAGCCCCACTGGGTACACTATTGAAGCTTTCTTT. This gives the protein CASSPTGYTIEAFF.

This chain joins TRBV5-6 and TRBJ2-7; 9 bases align to TRBD1. The CDR3 is 16 amino acids. Losses at the gene ends were 4 bases for V and 2 bases for J; bases not matched to a gene: 10. Germline lookup yields CDR1 SGHDT and CDR2 YYEEEE. CDR3 DNA sequence: TGTGCCAGCAGCCTCCCCGTAACAGGGGGCGCCTACGAGCAGTACTTC. Protein sequence: CASSLPVTGGAYEQYF.

This chain links TRBV6-5 with TRBJ2-7, with D tentatively TRBD1 (6 bases). The germline V gene encodes CDR1 MNHEY and CDR2 SVGAGI. V lost 6 bases, J lost 2 bases, and 8 bases lay in between. The CDR3 has 12 residues. The CDR3 bases are TGTGCCAGCAGCGGGACACCCTACGAGCAGTACTTC. Encoded protein: CASSGTPYEQYF.

Only a few counts were recorded for this clone. V usage is TRBV2 and J usage is TRBJ2-2, with a tentative D call TRBD1 (6 bases). V lost 8 bases and J 0 bases, leaving 10 bases between the germline ends. The CDR3 is 14 amino acids. The germline CDR1 and CDR2 sequences are SNHLY and FYNNEI. CDR3 bases: TGTGCCAGCCAGGGGACGGCGAACACCGGGGAGCTGTTTTTT. Its protein is CASQGTANTGELFF.

This sequence joins TRBV15 and TRBJ1-6, with 7 bases lining up with TRBD1. The trim removed 6 bases at V and 7 bases at J, leaving 6 bases unmatched. Germline CDR1 reads LNHNV; CDR2 reads YYDKDF (reference sequence). There are 14 residues in the CDR3. For the CDR3, the DNA is TGTGCCACCAGGACCGGGACAGTAAATTCACCCCTCCACTTT. It codes for CATRTGTVNSPLHF.

The CDR3 is CASSYTGAESGYTF. The CDR3 DNA reads as TGTGCCAGCAGTTACACAGGGGCGGAAAGTGGCTACACCTTC. The chain has TRBV2 and TRBJ1-2; 7 nucleotides agree with TRBD1. With V trimmed by 5 bases and J by 7 bases, 10 bases remained unmatched. CDR1 SNHLY and CDR2 FYNNEI come from the germline V gene. The CDR3 loop spans 14 amino acids. Filled out from reference TRBV2 and TRBJ1-2, the complete variable domain reads EPEVTQTPSHQVTQMGQEVILRCVPISNHLYFYWYRQILGQKVEFLVSFYNNEISEKSEIFDDQFSVERPDGSNFTLKIRSTKLEDSAMYFCASSYTGAESGYTFGSGTRLTVV.

This rearrangement joins TRBV29-1 to TRBJ2-5, with 8 bases aligning to TRBD2. Trimming cost V 8 bases and J 5 bases; bases outside gene matches: 19. The CDR3 has 16 amino acids. The V gene's germline CDR1 is SQVTM and CDR2 ANQGSEA. CDR3 sequence: CSTGRGGTSGAETQYF. The CDR3 region has the DNA TGCAGCACAGGCCGGGGGGGGACGAGTGGGGCTGAGACCCAGTACTTC.

The chain couples TRBV30 to TRBJ1-1, with 9 nucleotides matching TRBD1. Germline V CDR1 and CDR2: GTSNPN, SVGIG (reference sequence). The CDR3 sequence is 13 residues long. V lost 5 bases, J lost 4 bases, and 5 bases stayed unmatched. CDR3 in amino acids: CAWPQGASTEAFF. The CDR3 DNA reads as TGTGCCTGGCCACAGGGGGCGAGCACTGAAGCTTTCTTT.